The next 3 T cell receptor beta chains were all read from a single sample in a study of T cells in women clearing cervical HPV infection. Repertoires were generated with immunoSEQ multiplex PCR, while TCRdb's copy carries only in-frame clones and drops some. The sample data list tens of thousands of clones. The sequenced sample was blood buffy coat. The receptors derive from a woman aged 18-69 years with a cervical HPV16 infection that either progressed to CIN3+ or cleared (not recorded which).

Note on this clone: The read stops 3 residues short of the end of the CDR3; the missing end is completed from the germline J gene. The chain links TRBV5-4 to TRBJ2-1; 11 bases fit TRBD2. CDR1 is SGHNT, CDR2 YYREEE, per germline (reference sequence). This CDR3 comprises 14 residues. Trimming cost V 5 bases and J 5 bases; bases outside gene matches: 3. The CDR3 DNA, read in part, is TGTGCCAGCAGTCCGGGACTAGCGGACAATGAG. Its translation is CASSPGLADNE. The whole CDR3 protein reads CASSPGLADNEQFF. Based on the CDR3 plus reference TRBV5-4 and TRBJ2-1, the full variable domain is ETGVTQSPTHLIKTRGQQVTLRCSSQSGHNTVSWYQQALGQGPQFIFQYYREEENGRGNFPPRFSGLQFPNYSSELNVNALELDDSALYLCASSPGLADNEQFFGPGTRLTVL.

On this clone itself: With the read ending 3 residues before the CDR3 end, the germline J gene is used to fill in that end. The J gene is TRBJ1-6, the V gene TRBV19, with D hard to call. CDR1 LNHDA and CDR2 SQIVND come from the germline V gene (reference sequence). The CDR3 loop spans 14 amino acids. V was trimmed by 1 base and J by 8 bases, leaving 9 bases between them. This CDR3 reads CASSIGRRDSPLHF. The CDR3 bases that were read are TGTGCCAGTAGTATAGGTCGGAGGGATTCACCC.

Comments on this clone: The read gets to within 3 residues of the CDR3 end, and the germline J gene fills in the rest. The chain couples TRBV28 to TRBJ2-7, with 7 bases fitting TRBD2. The germline CDR1 and CDR2 sequences are MDHEN and SYDVKM. This CDR3 is 16 amino acids long. The junction had 12 bases not matched to a gene; V was cut back by 1 base and J by 6 bases. The CDR3 DNA, read in part, is TGTGCCAGCAGTTTATTGGGGGGAGGGTCTTTTGGCGAG. This translates into CASSLLGGGSFGE. The entire CDR3 reads CASSLLGGGSFGEQYF.